The subject of this entry is one TCR beta chain. The data belong to a study of beta chain features in type 1 diabetes. cDNA synthesis used the whole RNA isolate, giving expressed TCRB sequences. The protocol was immunoSEQ multiplex PCR, while the TCRdb copy is restricted to in-frame clones and leaves out a portion. The table has 350,000 to 450,000 clones, around 14% seen once. CDR1 is SNHLY, CDR2 FYNNEI, per germline. This CDR3 spans 14 amino acids. Trimming removed 4 bases from V and 3 bases from J, with 12 bases in between. This TCR came from a man aged 25 to 40 in good health. Sequenced sample: naive CD4+ T cells from blood. The gene calls are TRBV2 and TRBJ1-2; the D gene is possibly TRBD1 (6 bases). The CDR3 bases are TGTGCCAGCAGTGTAGAAGACAGGTACTATGGCTACACCTTC. Translation: CASSVEDRYYGYTF.